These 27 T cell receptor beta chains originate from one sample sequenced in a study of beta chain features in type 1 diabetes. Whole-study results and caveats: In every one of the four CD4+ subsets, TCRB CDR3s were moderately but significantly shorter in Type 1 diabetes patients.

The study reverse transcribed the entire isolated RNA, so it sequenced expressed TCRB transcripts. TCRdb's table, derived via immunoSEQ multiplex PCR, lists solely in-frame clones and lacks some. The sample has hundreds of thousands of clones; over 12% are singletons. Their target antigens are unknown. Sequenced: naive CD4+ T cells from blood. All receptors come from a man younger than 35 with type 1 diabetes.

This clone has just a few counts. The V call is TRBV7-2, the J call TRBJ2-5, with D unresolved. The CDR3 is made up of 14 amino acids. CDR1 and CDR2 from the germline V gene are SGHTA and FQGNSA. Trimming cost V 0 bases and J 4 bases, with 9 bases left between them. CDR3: CASSLARATETQYF. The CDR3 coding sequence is TGTGCCAGCAGCTTAGCTCGGGCCACAGAGACCCAGTACTTC.

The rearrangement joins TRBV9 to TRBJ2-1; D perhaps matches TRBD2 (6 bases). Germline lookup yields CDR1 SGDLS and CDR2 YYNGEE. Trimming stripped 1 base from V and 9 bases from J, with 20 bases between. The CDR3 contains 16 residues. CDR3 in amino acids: CASSVTAGLSNSEQFF. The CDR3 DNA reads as TGTGCCAGCAGCGTAACCGCGGGGCTCTCCAACAGTGAGCAGTTCTTC.

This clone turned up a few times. CDR3 residues: CAWRPGLQTDTQYF. In DNA, the CDR3 is TGTGCCTGGAGGCCGGGACTACAAACAGATACGCAGTATTTT. This chain joins TRBV30 and TRBJ2-3, with 7 bases matching TRBD2. Germline loops: CDR1 GTSNPN, CDR2 SVGIG (reference sequence). The CDR3 is 14 residues long. The ends lost 3 bases at V and 3 bases at J; junction bases unmatched: 6. Variable domain in full (rest from reference TRBV30 and TRBJ2-3): SQTIHQWPATLVQPVGSPLSLECTVEGTSNPNLYWYRQAAGRGLQLLFYSVGIGQISSEVPQNLSASRPQDRQFILSSKKLLLSDSGFYLCAWRPGLQTDTQYFGPGTRLTVL.

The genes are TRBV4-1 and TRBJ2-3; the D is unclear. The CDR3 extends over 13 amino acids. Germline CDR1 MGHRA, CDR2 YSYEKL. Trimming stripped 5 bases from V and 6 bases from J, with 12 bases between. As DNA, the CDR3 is TGCGCCAGCAGCAAGCCAAGTTTGGATACGCAGTATTTT. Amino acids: CASSKPSLDTQYF.

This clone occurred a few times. The DNA for the CDR3 is TGTGCCTGGACACCTGCCGGTGAAAAACTGTTTTTT. Its protein is CAWTPAGEKLFF. This rearrangement joins TRBV30 to TRBJ1-4; D remains ambiguous. This CDR3 is built from 12 residues. The germline V gene has CDR1 GTSNPN and CDR2 SVGIG (reference sequence). Deletions cut 4 bases from V and 7 bases from J, with 10 bases between.

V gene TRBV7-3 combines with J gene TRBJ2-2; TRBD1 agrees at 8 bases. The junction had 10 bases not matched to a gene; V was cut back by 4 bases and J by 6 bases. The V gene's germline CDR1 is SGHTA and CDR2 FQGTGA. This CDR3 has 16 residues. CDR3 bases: TGTGCCAGCAGCTCACGACCGGGACAGGTGGCCGGGGAGCTGTTTTTT. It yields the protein CASSSRPGQVAGELFF.

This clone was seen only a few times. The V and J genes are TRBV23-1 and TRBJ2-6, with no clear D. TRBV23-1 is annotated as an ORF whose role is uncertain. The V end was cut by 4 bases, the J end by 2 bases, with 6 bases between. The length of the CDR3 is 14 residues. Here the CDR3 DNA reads TGCGCCAGCAGTCCTCCCACTGGGGCCAACGTCCTGACTTTC. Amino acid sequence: CASSPPTGANVLTF.

This CDR3 is CASSQQGVGAEAFF. The CDR3 nucleotides are TGTGCCAGCAGCCAGCAGGGAGTCGGGGCTGAAGCTTTCTTT. The rearrangement uses TRBV4-2 and TRBJ1-1; perhaps TRBD1 as D (5 bases). The CDR3 totals 14 residues. The V end lost 3 bases, the J end lost 6 bases, and 14 bases lay between the germline ends. Looked up from germline, CDR1 is LGHNA and CDR2 is YNFKEQ.

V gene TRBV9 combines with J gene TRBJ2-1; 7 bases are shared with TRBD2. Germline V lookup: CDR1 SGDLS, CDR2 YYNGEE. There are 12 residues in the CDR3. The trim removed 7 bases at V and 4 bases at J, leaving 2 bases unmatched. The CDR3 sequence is CASSSGYNEQFF. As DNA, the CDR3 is TGTGCCAGCTCTAGCGGATACAATGAGCAGTTCTTC. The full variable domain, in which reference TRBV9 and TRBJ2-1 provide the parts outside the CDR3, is DSGVTQTPKHLITATGQRVTLRCSPRSGDLSVYWYQQSLDQGLQFLIQYYNGEERAKGNILERFSAQQFPDLHSELNLSSLELGDSALYFCASSSGYNEQFFGPGTRLTVL.

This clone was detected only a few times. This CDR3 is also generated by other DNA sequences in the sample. CDR3 protein: CASSQDLASGTDTQYF. The CDR3 DNA reads TGTGCCAGCAGCCAAGACTTGGCTAGCGGTACAGATACGCAGTATTTT. This rearrangement joins TRBV4-2 to TRBJ2-3, with 7 nucleotides matching TRBD2. This CDR3 has 16 amino acids. Germline V CDR1 and CDR2: LGHNA, YNFKEQ. V lost 0 bases, J lost 3 bases, and 6 bases stayed unmatched.

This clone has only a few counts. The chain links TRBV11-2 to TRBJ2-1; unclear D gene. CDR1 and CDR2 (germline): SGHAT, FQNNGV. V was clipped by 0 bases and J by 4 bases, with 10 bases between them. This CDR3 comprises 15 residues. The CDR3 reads CASSLETPSYNEQFF. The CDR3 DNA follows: TGTGCCAGCAGCTTAGAGACTCCCTCATACAATGAGCAGTTCTTC. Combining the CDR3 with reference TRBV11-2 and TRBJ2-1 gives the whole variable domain EAGVAQSPRYKIIEKRQSVAFWCNPISGHATLYWYQQILGQGPKLLIQFQNNGVVDDSQLPKDRFSAERLKGVDSTLKIQPAKLEDSAVYLCASSLETPSYNEQFFGPGTRLTVL.

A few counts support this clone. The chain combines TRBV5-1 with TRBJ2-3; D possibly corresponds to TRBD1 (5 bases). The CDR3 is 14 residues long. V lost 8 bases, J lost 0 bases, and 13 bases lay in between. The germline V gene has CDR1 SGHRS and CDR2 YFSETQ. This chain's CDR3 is CASNQGTSTDTQYF. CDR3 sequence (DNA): TGCGCCAGTAACCAGGGTACTAGCACAGATACGCAGTATTTT.

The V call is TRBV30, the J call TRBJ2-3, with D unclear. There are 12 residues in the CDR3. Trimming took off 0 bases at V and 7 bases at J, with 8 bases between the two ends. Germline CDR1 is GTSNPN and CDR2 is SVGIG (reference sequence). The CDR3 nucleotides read TGTGCCTGGAGTGTAAACCCTAATACGCAGTATTTT. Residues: CAWSVNPNTQYF.

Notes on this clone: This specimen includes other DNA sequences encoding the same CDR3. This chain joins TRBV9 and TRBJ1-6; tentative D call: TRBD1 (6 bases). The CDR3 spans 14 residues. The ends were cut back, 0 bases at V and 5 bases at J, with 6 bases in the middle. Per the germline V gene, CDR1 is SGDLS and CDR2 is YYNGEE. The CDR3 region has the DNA TGTGCCAGCAGCGTAGGACAGGATAATTCACCCCTCCACTTT. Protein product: CASSVGQDNSPLHF. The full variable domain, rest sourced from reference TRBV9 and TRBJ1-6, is DSGVTQTPKHLITATGQRVTLRCSPRSGDLSVYWYQQSLDQGLQFLIQYYNGEERAKGNILERFSAQQFPDLHSELNLSSLELGDSALYFCASSVGQDNSPLHFGNGTRLTVT.

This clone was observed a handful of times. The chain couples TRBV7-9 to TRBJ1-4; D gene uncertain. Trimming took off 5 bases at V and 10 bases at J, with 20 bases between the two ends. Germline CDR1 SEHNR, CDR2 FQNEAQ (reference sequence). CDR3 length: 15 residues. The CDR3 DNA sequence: TGTGCCAGCAGCCGCCTCGGGATCCCCCGGGGAAAACTGTTTTTT. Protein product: CASSRLGIPRGKLFF.

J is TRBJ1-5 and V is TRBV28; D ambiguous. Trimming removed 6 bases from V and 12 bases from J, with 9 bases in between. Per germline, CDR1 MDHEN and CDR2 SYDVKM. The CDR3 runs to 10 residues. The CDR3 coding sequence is TGTGCCAGCAGGGGGAGGGTCCAGCATTTT. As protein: CASRGRVQHF. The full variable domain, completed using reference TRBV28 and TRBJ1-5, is DVKVTQSSRYLVKRTGEKVFLECVQDMDHENMFWYRQDPGLGLRLIYFSYDVKMKEKGDIPEGYSVSREKKERFSLILESASTNQTSMYLCASRGRVQHFGDGTRLSIL.

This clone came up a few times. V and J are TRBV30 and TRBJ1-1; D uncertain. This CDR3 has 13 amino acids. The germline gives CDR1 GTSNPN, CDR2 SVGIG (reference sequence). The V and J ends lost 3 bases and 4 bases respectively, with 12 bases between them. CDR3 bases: TGTGCCTGGAGGCGTGGGTCGAGCACTGAAGCTTTCTTT. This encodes CAWRRGSSTEAFF.

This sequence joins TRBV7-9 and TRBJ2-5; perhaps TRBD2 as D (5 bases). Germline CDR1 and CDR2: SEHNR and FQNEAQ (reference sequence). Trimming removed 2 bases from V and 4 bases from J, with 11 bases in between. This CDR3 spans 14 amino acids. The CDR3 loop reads CASSLSRRGETQYF. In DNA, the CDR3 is TGTGCCAGCAGCTTAAGCCGACGGGGAGAGACCCAGTACTTC.

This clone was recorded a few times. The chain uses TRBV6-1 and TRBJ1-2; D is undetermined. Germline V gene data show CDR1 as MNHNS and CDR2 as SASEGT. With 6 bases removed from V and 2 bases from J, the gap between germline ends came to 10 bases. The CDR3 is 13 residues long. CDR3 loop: CASRQDGNYGYTF. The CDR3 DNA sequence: TGTGCCAGCAGGCAGGACGGCAACTATGGCTACACCTTC.

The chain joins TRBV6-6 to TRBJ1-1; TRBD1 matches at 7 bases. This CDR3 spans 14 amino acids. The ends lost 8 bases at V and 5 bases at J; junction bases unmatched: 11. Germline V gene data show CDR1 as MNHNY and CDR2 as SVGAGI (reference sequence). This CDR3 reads CASWSLGQATEAFF. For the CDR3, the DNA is TGTGCCAGCTGGTCTCTAGGACAGGCTACTGAAGCTTTCTTT.

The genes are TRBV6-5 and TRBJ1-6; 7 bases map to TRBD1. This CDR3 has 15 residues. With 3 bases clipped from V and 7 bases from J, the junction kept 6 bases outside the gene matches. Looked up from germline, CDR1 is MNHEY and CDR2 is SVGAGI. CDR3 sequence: CASSYRGGQNSPLHF. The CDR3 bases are TGTGCCAGCAGTTATCGGGGGGGACAGAATTCACCCCTCCACTTT.

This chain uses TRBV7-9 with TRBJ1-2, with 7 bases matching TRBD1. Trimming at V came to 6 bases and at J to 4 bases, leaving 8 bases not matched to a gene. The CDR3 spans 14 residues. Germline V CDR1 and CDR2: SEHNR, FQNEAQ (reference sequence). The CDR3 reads CASSREGGTYGYTF. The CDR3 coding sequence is TGTGCCAGCAGTCGTGAAGGGGGCACCTATGGCTACACCTTC. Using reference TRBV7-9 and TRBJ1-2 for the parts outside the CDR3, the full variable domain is DTGVSQNPRHKITKRGQNVTFRCDPISEHNRLYWYRQTLGQGPEFLTYFQNEAQLEKSRLLSDRFSAERPKGSFSTLEIQRTEQGDSAMYLCASSREGGTYGYTFGSGTRLTVV.

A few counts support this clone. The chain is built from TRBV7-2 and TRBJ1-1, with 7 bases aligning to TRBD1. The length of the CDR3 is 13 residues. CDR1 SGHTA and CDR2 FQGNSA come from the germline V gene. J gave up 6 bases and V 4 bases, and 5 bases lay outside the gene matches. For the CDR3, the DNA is TGTGCCAGCAGCTCATTGGACAGGTCTGAAGCTTTCTTT. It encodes CASSSLDRSEAFF.

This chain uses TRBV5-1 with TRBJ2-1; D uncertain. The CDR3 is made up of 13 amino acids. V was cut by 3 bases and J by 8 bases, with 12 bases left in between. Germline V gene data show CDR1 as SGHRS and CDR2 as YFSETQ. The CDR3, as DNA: TGCGCCAGCAGCTCTTCCACCCCGCATGAGCAGTTCTTC. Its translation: CASSSSTPHEQFF.

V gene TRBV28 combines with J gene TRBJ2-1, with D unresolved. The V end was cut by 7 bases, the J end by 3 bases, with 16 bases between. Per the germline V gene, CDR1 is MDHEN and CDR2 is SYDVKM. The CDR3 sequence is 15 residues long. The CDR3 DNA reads TGTGCCAGCAACCGACCAGGTAACAACTACAATGAGCAGTTCTTC. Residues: CASNRPGNNYNEQFF.

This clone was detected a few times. The DNA of the CDR3 is TGTGCCAGCAGTGAAAGAGGCGGGAGCTCCTACGAGCAGTACTTC. Encoded protein: CASSERGGSSYEQYF. The chain combines TRBV25-1 with TRBJ2-7, with 7 bases that match TRBD2. The V gene's germline CDR1 is MGHDK and CDR2 SYGVNS. This CDR3 contains 15 residues. The V and J ends lost 2 bases and 0 bases, in that order; junction bases with no gene match: 4.

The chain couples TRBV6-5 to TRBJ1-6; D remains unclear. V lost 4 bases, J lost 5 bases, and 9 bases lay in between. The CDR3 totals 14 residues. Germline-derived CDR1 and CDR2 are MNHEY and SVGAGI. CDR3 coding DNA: TGTGCCAGCAGTTCACCCAGAGATAATTCACCCCTCCACTTT. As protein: CASSSPRDNSPLHF.